A single sample is the source of the 32 T cell receptor beta chains below, sequenced in a study of early T cells in non-severe SARS-CoV-2 infection. Via MiXCR, TCRdb re-called the 5' RACE reads, giving one row per CDR3 protein. The sample includes 80,000 or so distinct CDR3 sequences, about 12% of them seen just once. Sequences were obtained from whole blood. The source of these receptors is an adult who was a healthcare worker with PCR-confirmed SARS-CoV-2 infection or an uninfected control (not recorded which).

In its sample, this clonotype was seen many times. The J gene is TRBJ2-3, the V gene TRBV10-3; possibly TRBD2 for D (6 bases). CDR1 is ENHRY and CDR2 is SYGVKD in the germline V gene. V shed 7 bases and J shed 5 bases, with 13 bases lying between them. CDR3 length equals 13 residues. This CDR3 is CAINREQRDTQYF. In nucleotides, the CDR3 is TGTGCCATCAACCGGGAGCAACGAGATACGCAGTATTTT.

The chain is built from TRBV2 and TRBJ1-2; 10 nucleotides match TRBD1. Germline lookup yields CDR1 SNHLY and CDR2 FYNNEI. CDR3 length: 14 residues. With 7 bases clipped from V and 5 bases from J, the junction kept 7 bases outside the gene matches. The CDR3 DNA follows: TGTGCCAGCACCCAAGGGGACAGGGGATATGGCTACACCTTC. Residues: CASTQGDRGYGYTF.

V usage is TRBV7-2 and J usage is TRBJ2-1; 8 positions agree with TRBD2. Germline V gene sequence: CDR1 SGHTA, CDR2 FQGNSA. Unmatched junction bases numbered 10, after V lost 3 bases and J lost 9 bases. The CDR3 consists of 15 residues. CDR3 bases: TGTGCCAGCAGCTTTAGCGGGGCCACCCCAGGTGAGCAGTTCTTC. Protein: CASSFSGATPGEQFF.

The J gene is TRBJ1-5, the V gene TRBV19; D gene ambiguous. There are 14 residues in the CDR3. CDR1 and CDR2 from the germline V gene are LNHDA and SQIVND (reference sequence). V was clipped by 11 bases and J by 1 base, with 15 bases between them. CDR3 DNA: TGTGCCTCAACCTCCGGGGTAAGCAATCAGCCCCAGCATTTT. Translating gives CASTSGVSNQPQHF.

The gene calls are TRBV7-8 and TRBJ2-1, with 14 bases lining up with TRBD2. This CDR3 is 16 amino acids long. The ends lost 5 bases at V and 7 bases at J; junction bases unmatched: 7. Germline lookup yields CDR1 SGHVS and CDR2 FQNEAQ. CDR3 region: CASSPTRTSGRNEQFF. Written as DNA, the CDR3 is TGTGCCAGCAGCCCGACCCGGACTAGCGGGAGGAATGAGCAGTTCTTC. Complete variable domain (other parts from reference TRBV7-8 and TRBJ2-1): GAGVSQSPRYKVAKRGQDVALRCDPISGHVSLFWYQQALGQGPEFLTYFQNEAQLDKSGLPSDRFFAERPEGSVSTLKIQRTQQEDSAVYLCASSPTRTSGRNEQFFGPGTRLTVL.

The rearrangement uses TRBV20-1 and TRBJ2-7; 10 bases match TRBD2. This CDR3 contains 14 residues. Germline trimming cut 3 bases from V and 2 bases from J; bases unmatched to any gene: 4. Germline CDR1 is DFQATT and CDR2 is SNEGSKA (reference sequence). CDR3 in amino acids: CSAREGTSAYEQYF. CDR3 DNA: TGCAGTGCTAGGGAGGGGACTAGCGCCTACGAGCAGTACTTC.

The rearrangement uses TRBV7-9 and TRBJ1-1; D ambiguous. This CDR3 has 12 amino acids. CDR1 is SEHNR and CDR2 is FQNEAQ in the germline V gene (reference sequence). The ends were cut back, 5 bases at V and 3 bases at J, with 7 bases in the middle. CDR3 residues: CASSQQHTEAFF. The CDR3 region has the DNA TGTGCCAGCAGCCAACAGCACACTGAAGCTTTCTTT. Full variable domain (missing parts from reference TRBV7-9 and TRBJ1-1): DTGVSQNPRHKITKRGQNVTFRCDPISEHNRLYWYRQTLGQGPEFLTYFQNEAQLEKSRLLSDRFSAERPKGSFSTLEIQRTEQGDSAMYLCASSQQHTEAFFGQGTRLTVV.

The rearrangement joins TRBV7-8 to TRBJ2-6; D perhaps matches TRBD1 (6 bases). In germline, CDR1 is SGHVS, CDR2 FQNEAQ. The CDR3 covers 15 residues. The V end lost 5 bases, the J end lost 3 bases, and 11 bases lay between the germline ends. CDR3 region: CASSLHRVGANVLTF. The CDR3, as DNA: TGTGCCAGCAGCCTACACAGGGTTGGGGCCAACGTCCTGACTTTC.

The table lists this clonotype with a few counts. The rearrangement joins TRBV7-2 to TRBJ2-7; possibly TRBD1 for D (5 bases). CDR1 and CDR2 (germline): SGHTA, FQGNSA. Trimming left V 1 base short and J 8 bases short, with 12 bases between. The CDR3 is 13 residues long. This CDR3 reads CASSLGQGDKQYF. The CDR3 nucleotides read TGTGCCAGCAGCTTAGGGCAGGGTGATAAGCAGTACTTC. Supplemented by reference TRBV7-2 and TRBJ2-7, the full variable domain reads GAGVSQSPSNKVTEKGKDVELRCDPISGHTALYWYRQSLGQGLEFLIYFQGNSAPDKSGLPSDRFSAERTGGSVSTLTIQRTQQEDSAVYLCASSLGQGDKQYFGPGTRLTVT.

This clonotype was observed at least ten times. This chain connects TRBV3-1 to TRBJ1-1, with D maybe TRBD1 (5 bases). The germline gives CDR1 LGHDT, CDR2 YNNKEL (reference sequence). The V and J ends lost 6 bases and 2 bases respectively, with 13 bases between them. The CDR3 runs to 14 residues. The CDR3 nucleotides read TGTGCCAGCAGTCAGGCGGGACTCAACACTGAAGCTTTCTTT. It yields the protein CASSQAGLNTEAFF. Using reference TRBV3-1 and TRBJ1-1 for the parts outside the CDR3, the full variable domain is DTAVSQTPKYLVTQMGNDKSIKCEQNLGHDTMYWYKQDSKKFLKIMFSYNNKELIINETVPNRFSPKSPDKAHLNLHINSLELGDSAVYFCASSQAGLNTEAFFGQGTRLTVV.

This clonotype was found many times. J is TRBJ2-7 and V is TRBV5-1, with TRBD2 identical over 9 bases. V shed 0 bases and J 3 bases; nucleotides not matched to a gene: 1. CDR3 length: 14 residues. Germline V lookup: CDR1 SGHRS, CDR2 YFSETQ. The CDR3 DNA sequence: TGCGCCAGCAGCTTGGGACTAGCGGTCTACGAGCAGTACTTC. Protein product: CASSLGLAVYEQYF.

The rearrangement links TRBV14 to TRBJ2-7; 9 bases line up with TRBD2. The J segment lost 0 bases and the V segment lost 0 bases, leaving 3 bases of the junction unmatched. The CDR3 is 16 amino acids. Germline V gives CDR1 SGHDN, CDR2 FVKESK. The CDR3 sequence is CASSQDTTSGSYEQYF. CDR3 nucleotide sequence: TGTGCCAGCAGCCAAGACACGACTAGCGGCTCCTACGAGCAGTACTTC.

This clonotype was seen a few times. The chain combines TRBV4-1 with TRBJ2-5; D unresolved. Germline lookup yields CDR1 MGHRA and CDR2 YSYEKL. The V gene lost 3 bases and the J gene lost 1 base, with 6 bases spanning the gap. This CDR3 has 13 amino acids. This CDR3 is CASSHPFQETQYF. CDR3 DNA: TGCGCCAGCAGCCACCCCTTCCAAGAGACCCAGTACTTC.

The table lists this clonotype with a few counts. The J gene is TRBJ2-1, the V gene TRBV28; a possible D gene is TRBD2 (6 bases). The V end lost 2 bases, the J end lost 8 bases, and 22 bases lay between the germline ends. The CDR3 consists of 17 residues. Germline V gene data show CDR1 as MDHEN and CDR2 as SYDVKM. CDR3 sequence reads: CASSLPREGGSSYEQFF. As DNA, the CDR3 is TGTGCCAGCAGTTTACCGCGGGAAGGTGGGAGTAGCTATGAGCAGTTCTTC.

This clonotype was picked up a small number of times. J is TRBJ2-7 and V is TRBV28; D is possibly TRBD2 (5 bases). Germline assignment: CDR1 MDHEN and CDR2 SYDVKM. V was clipped by 8 bases and J by 5 bases, with 22 bases between them. There are 15 residues in the CDR3. This CDR3 is CASSAMLAAVDEQYF. The DNA of the CDR3 is TGTGCCAGCTCAGCAATGCTAGCTGCCGTAGACGAGCAGTACTTC.

This clonotype was counted between two and nine times. V usage is TRBV7-3 and J usage is TRBJ2-1; D is perhaps TRBD2 (6 bases). Germline V gives CDR1 SGHTA, CDR2 FQGTGA. The CDR3 sequence is 14 residues long. V lost 3 bases, J lost 9 bases, and 15 bases lay in between. The CDR3 coding sequence is TGTGCCAGCAGCTTTCTCGCCGGGAGCGGTGAGCAGTTCTTC. Translation gives CASSFLAGSGEQFF.

The gene calls are TRBV28 and TRBJ1-5; tentatively, D is TRBD1 (5 bases). V was cut by 2 bases and J by 4 bases, with 12 bases left in between. Germline CDR1 MDHEN, CDR2 SYDVKM. This CDR3 is 15 amino acids long. The CDR3 DNA sequence: TGTGCCAGCAGTTTAGGGACCTTAGATAATCAGCCCCAGCATTTT. Its translation: CASSLGTLDNQPQHF.

This clonotype was detected ten times or more. This chain uses TRBV7-9 with TRBJ2-5, with D perhaps assigned TRBD1 or TRBD2 (5 bases each). Trimming pared 1 base from V and 4 bases from J, leaving 13 bases between. CDR1 and CDR2 from the germline V gene are SEHNR and FQNEAQ (reference sequence). The CDR3 has 15 residues. This CDR3 reads CASSLVGTLGETQYF. CDR3 nucleotides: TGTGCCAGCAGCTTAGTCGGGACCTTGGGAGAGACCCAGTACTTC.

The J gene is TRBJ2-1, the V gene TRBV7-9, with 12 bases identical to TRBD2. The J segment lost 0 bases and the V segment lost 4 bases, leaving 4 bases of the junction unmatched. The CDR3 runs 17 residues. Germline-derived CDR1 and CDR2 are SEHNR and FQNEAQ (reference sequence). The CDR3 DNA sequence: TGTGCCAGCAGCTCTAGCGGGAGGGGGAGCTCCTACAATGAGCAGTTCTTC. This sequence encodes CASSSSGRGSSYNEQFF.

Ten or more counts support this clonotype. The rearrangement joins TRBV7-3 to TRBJ2-1; perhaps TRBD2 as D (6 bases). The CDR3 length is 16 residues. The germline CDR1 and CDR2 sequences are SGHTA and FQGTGA. The V and J ends lost 3 bases and 6 bases respectively, with 18 bases between them. The CDR3 protein is CASSLLSGGRGNEQFF. As DNA, the CDR3 is TGTGCCAGCAGCTTGCTTAGCGGAGGGCGGGGCAATGAGCAGTTCTTC.

This clonotype was detected a few times. This rearrangement joins TRBV3-1 to TRBJ1-2, with D maybe TRBD1 (6 bases). This CDR3 comprises 14 residues. Germline V CDR1 and CDR2: LGHDT, YNNKEL (reference sequence). The ends were cut back, 4 bases at V and 8 bases at J, with 17 bases in the middle. The CDR3 bases are TGTGCCAGCAGCCGAAAAGGGGGGCCCGCCGGCTACACCTTC. Protein product: CASSRKGGPAGYTF.

This clonotype was recorded at least ten times. The rearrangement uses TRBV20-1 and TRBJ2-1; D not resolved. CDR1 is DFQATT, CDR2 SNEGSKA, per germline (reference sequence). The CDR3 loop spans 14 amino acids. The V end lost 2 bases, the J end lost 0 bases, and 8 bases lay between the germline ends. The DNA of the CDR3 is TGCAGTGCTAGAAGGATTAGCTCCTACAATGAGCAGTTCTTC. Amino acids: CSARRISSYNEQFF.

This clonotype was counted only a few times. J is TRBJ2-4 and V is TRBV7-9, with 14 bases fitting TRBD2. Losses at the gene ends were 5 bases for V and 0 bases for J; bases not matched to a gene: 6. The CDR3 is 18 residues long. Germline lookup yields CDR1 SEHNR and CDR2 FQNEAQ (reference sequence). The CDR3 nucleotides are TGTGCCAGCAGCCCGGGACTAGCGGGAGTGGAAGCCAAAAACATTCAGTACTTC. Translation gives CASSPGLAGVEAKNIQYF.

This clonotype has more than one count but fewer than ten. As DNA, the CDR3 is TGTGCCAGCAGCTTGGAGGCAAGGAGCACAGATACGCAGTATTTT. It is translated as CASSLEARSTDTQYF. This chain uses TRBV5-4 with TRBJ2-3; no firm D call. The CDR3 length is 15 residues. V lost 0 bases, J lost 0 bases, and 8 bases lay in between. CDR1 SGHNT and CDR2 YYREEE come from the germline V gene (reference sequence).

This clonotype appeared many times. The chain recombines TRBV12-3 or TRBV12-4 with TRBJ1-1, with 9 bases identical to TRBD1. This CDR3 region has 15 residues. V gave up 5 bases and J gave up 0 bases; unmatched junction bases: 4. CDR3: CASSPRTGVNTEAFF. The CDR3 bases are TGTGCCAGCAGTCCTCGGACAGGGGTGAACACTGAAGCTTTCTTT.

This clonotype was picked up many times. The chain is built from TRBV4-2 and TRBJ2-1; perhaps TRBD2 as D (6 bases). V lost 0 bases, J lost 2 bases, and 11 bases lay in between. Germline V gene lookup returns CDR1 LGHNA and CDR2 YNFKEQ. The CDR3 is 16 residues long. CDR3 protein: CASSQEGPSAYNEQFF. In DNA, the CDR3 is TGTGCCAGCAGCCAAGAGGGGCCTAGCGCCTACAATGAGCAGTTCTTC.

In its sample, this clonotype was seen once. One junction end disagrees with the germline gene, perhaps due to a read error. The CDR3 sequence is CASSIYRDREKVFF. The CDR3 DNA follows: TGTGCCAGCAGCATTTACAGGGATAGAGAAAAAGTGTTTTTT. V gene TRBV7-2 combines with J gene TRBJ1-4; weak D call: TRBD1 (6 bases). Germline CDR1 and CDR2: SGHTA and FQGNSA. CDR3 size: 14 residues. Variable domain in full (rest from reference TRBV7-2 and TRBJ1-4): GAGVSQSPSNKVTEKGKDVELRCDPISGHTALYWYRQSLGQGLEFLIYFQGNSAPDKSGLPSDRFSAERTGGSVSTLTIQRTQQEDSAVYLCASSIYRDREKVFFGSGTQLSVL.

This clonotype was seen only a few times. This rearrangement joins TRBV28 to TRBJ1-2; no firm D call. Germline CDR1 and CDR2: MDHEN and SYDVKM. This CDR3 region has 13 residues. V was pared by 8 bases and J by 4 bases, with 14 bases between. The CDR3 DNA sequence: TGTGCCAGCGCCCCTGAAGGGATCTATGGCTACACCTTC. Translated, it gives CASAPEGIYGYTF.

This clonotype was picked up many times. The chain carries TRBV7-9 and TRBJ1-4; D unclear. Trimming left V 7 bases short and J 3 bases short, with 12 bases between. Per the germline V gene, CDR1 is SEHNR and CDR2 is FQNEAQ (reference sequence). This CDR3 contains 14 residues. In DNA form, the CDR3 reads TGTGCCAGCACCCTGGAAGAAGCTAATGAAAAACTGTTTTTT. This sequence encodes CASTLEEANEKLFF.

The V gene is TRBV5-1, the J gene TRBJ2-7, with D possibly being TRBD2 (7 bases). Germline CDR1 reads SGHRS; CDR2 reads YFSETQ. Trimming cost V 2 bases and J 3 bases, with 12 bases left between them. The CDR3 is 14 amino acids. The CDR3 nucleotides are TGCGCCAGCAGCTTTAGAGCGGGACACTACGAGCAGTACTTC. Translating it yields CASSFRAGHYEQYF.

This clonotype was seen at least ten times. The genes are TRBV20-1 and TRBJ2-2; 8 bases match TRBD2. There are 14 residues in the CDR3. CDR1 DFQATT and CDR2 SNEGSKA come from the germline V gene (reference sequence). V lost 5 bases and J lost 1; bases outside the gene matches: 3. The CDR3 DNA reads TGCAGTGCTGGTAGCGGGATGAACACCGGGGAGCTGTTTTTT. Protein product: CSAGSGMNTGELFF.

The rearrangement links TRBV15 to TRBJ1-4; D remains ambiguous. The CDR3 is 14 residues long. Trimming took 5 bases from V and 3 from J, leaving 10 bases between them. Germline V lookup: CDR1 LNHNV, CDR2 YYDKDF (reference sequence). This CDR3 is CATSPRRANEKLFF. The CDR3 DNA is TGTGCCACCAGCCCTCGAAGGGCTAATGAAAAACTGTTTTTT.